This record covers a single TCR beta chain. What it binds is unknown. The sample is drawn from a study of T cell responses to AZD1222 COVID-19 vaccine. On the study more broadly: The study pooled second doses at about 4 or about 12 weeks. Study-level results: In all cases, repertoires were sampled only after the peak T cell response. There were mostly white British donors and more females than males, and clonal diversity was possibly underestimated.

Clones were read by immunoSEQ multiplex PCR, and TCRdb kept only the in-frame ones, dropping some. The sample lists over 65,000 clones; roughly nine tenths were seen once. This CDR3 region has 13 residues. Looked up from germline, CDR1 is SGHDN and CDR2 is FVKESK. Deletions cut 4 bases from V and 8 bases from J, with 12 bases between. The receptor was isolated from an adult in good health. Sequenced here: peripheral blood, sampled on day 0 of AZD1222 vaccination. The chain employs TRBV14 and TRBJ2-1; possibly TRBD2 for D (6 bases). The CDR3 region is CASSRDTSHEQFF. CDR3 in DNA: TGTGCCAGCAGCCGCGACACTAGCCATGAGCAGTTCTTC. Using reference TRBV14 and TRBJ2-1 for the parts outside the CDR3, the full variable domain is EAGVTQFPSHSVIEKGQTVTLRCDPISGHDNLYWYRRVMGKEIKFLLHFVKESKQDESGMPNNRFLAERTGGTYSTLKVQPAELEDSGVYFCASSRDTSHEQFFGPGTRLTVL.